This paragraph covers one TCR beta chain sequence. What it recognizes is unknown. The CDR3 covers 13 residues. Germline values: CDR1 SQVTM, CDR2 ANQGSEA. V was pared by 6 bases and J by 5 bases, with 6 bases of the junction left unmatched. From CD4+ cells came CD45RA+ naive and CD45RA-negative memory subsets. The sample belongs to a study of shared clonotypes between healthy human individuals. Study results and limitations: Unshared clonotypes carried lower generation probabilities than those common to all four donors. Only blood underwent sampling, and tissue repertoires likely differ. Naive subsets typically showed greater estimated richness than memory subsets.

Generated by immunoSEQ multiplex PCR, the TCRdb table keeps only in-frame clones and is missing some. This sample carries roughly 2.5 million clones, about 92% of them seen once, and the ten largest clones take about 0.13%. This receptor was obtained from a man in his late teens or twenties in good health. What was sequenced was naive CD4+ T cells sorted from blood. Indicated subset: CD45RA+ positively selected. The V and J genes are TRBV29-1 and TRBJ2-5; 10 nucleotides agree with TRBD2. CDR3 amino acids: CSVQAGGPETQYF. The DNA for the CDR3 is TGCAGCGTCCAAGCGGGAGGGCCTGAGACCCAGTACTTC.